The present TCR beta chain was sequenced within a study of response to subunit inactivated influenza vaccine (dated by TCRdb to between 2017 and 2018). Background for the entire study: Deep quantitative profiling of the T cell receptor repertoire was used in the study to follow responses to a trivalent subunit inactivated influenza vaccine. Study-level results and caveats: It was suggested by the authors that each seasonal influenza vaccination may recruit only a limited number of new T cells.

The method behind the library was RT-PCR. The sample was run on an Illumina HiSeq 2500. TCRdb itself trimmed the public reads at Q25 with fastp, ran MiXCR and retained productive beta chains. Rows merge per CDR3 protein into single entries with the most common DNA and genes. This sample has 530,000 or so distinct CDR3 sequences in its table, and around 25% of those were observed once. The ten biggest clones cover approximately 1.9% of the sample. Germline trimming amounts to 3 bases on V and 2 bases on J, with 9 as the count of junction bases outside the gene matches. Sequences MDHEN (CDR1) and SYDVKM (CDR2) are obtained from the germline V gene. The CDR3, cysteine through phenylalanine, is 16 amino acids long. Of all the DNA, just the CDR3 is kept, 48 bases in frame from base 1. A few counts support this clonotype. This clone's antigen is unknown. Per-base quality was not reported, and no clone a single base away is much larger than it.

This receptor chain uses TRBV28 and TRBJ2-7; the junction holds 8 bases that match TRBD1. This receptor was identified in a man aged 50-60 years who received an inactivated influenza vaccine. Donor details come from another sample of the same person, matched by shared clones. Sequenced material: CD4+ T cells sorted from PBMCs, taken 5 days after vaccination. The nucleotides are TGTGCCAGCAGTTTGGAAACAGGGGGAACTACCTACGAGCAGTACTTC. It is translated as CASSLETGGTTYEQYF.